This is a list of T cell receptor beta chains from one sample in a study of post-analysis software for immune sequencing data. One entry per CDR3 protein results from TCRdb running MiXCR on the PCR reads. The sample has 650,000 to 850,000 distinct CDR3 sequences, 46% seen once. Sample: blood. These receptors came from a girl aged 10 to 17 with multiple sclerosis. The conserved cysteine and the conserved F or W are not part of the CDR3 here.

CDR3 length: 13
V gene: TRBV30
CDR3 protein: AWSVLRNRNEKLF

CDR3 length: 17
V gene: TRBV5-1
CDR3 protein: ASSFASPLRSSYNSPLH

CDR3 length: 13
V gene: TRBV28
CDR3 protein: ASSVAGVVANEQY

CDR3 length: 12
V gene: TRBV5-1
CDR3 protein: ASSLGPQGWEQY

CDR3 length: 14
V gene: TRBV6-5
CDR3 protein: ASNPGGQDLNTEAF

CDR3 length: 11
V gene: TRBV12-3/TRBV12-4
CDR3 protein: ASTLTWNEKLF

CDR3 length: 14
V gene: TRBV28
CDR3 protein: ASRPFEDSGANVLT

CDR3 length: 12
V gene: TRBV6-5
CDR3 protein: ASSYSGGRSPLH

CDR3 length: 14
V gene: TRBV24-1
CDR3 protein: ATSETGQGGHYGYT

CDR3 length: 10
V gene: TRBV12-3/TRBV12-4
CDR3 protein: ASRTPGDEQF

CDR3 length: 15
V gene: TRBV9
CDR3 protein: ASSATGHISGANVLT

CDR3 length: 13
V gene: TRBV11-2
CDR3 protein: ASSGLTSEQETQY

CDR3 length: 13
V gene: TRBV5-5
CDR3 protein: ASSNDRGLGDEQF

CDR3 length: 13
V gene: TRBV6-1
CDR3 protein: ASSEGGLRSYEQY

CDR3 length: 16
V gene: TRBV4-2
CDR3 protein: ASSPLGASGRTSYEQY

CDR3 length: 14
V gene: TRBV6-2/TRBV6-3
CDR3 protein: ASSYGGSLQSVALH

CDR3 length: 11
V gene: TRBV5-1
CDR3 protein: ASSRDLNNEQF

CDR3 length: 14
V gene: TRBV20-1
CDR3 protein: SARDRRTSDLYEQY

CDR3 length: 13
V gene: TRBV20-1
CDR3 protein: SAIPTYRIQETQY

CDR3 length: 10
V gene: TRBV7-2
CDR3 protein: ASSLETLSQY

CDR3 length: 13
V gene: TRBV5-1
CDR3 protein: ASSLVPDLTDTQY

CDR3 length: 9
V gene: TRBV29-1
CDR3 protein: SVTHATEAF

CDR3 length: 12
V gene: TRBV29-1
CDR3 protein: SVKPIAPTDTQY

CDR3 length: 11
V gene: TRBV5-6
CDR3 protein: ASMRQGNSPLH

CDR3 length: 15
V gene: TRBV7-9
CDR3 protein: ASRGNGQAGHTDTQY

CDR3 length: 10
V gene: TRBV7-2
CDR3 protein: ASSLILREQY

CDR3 length: 14
V gene: TRBV12-3/TRBV12-4
CDR3 protein: ASSLTPDQLSDTQY

CDR3 length: 12
V gene: TRBV24-1
CDR3 protein: ATSGRGVQETQY

CDR3 length: 12
V gene: TRBV27
CDR3 protein: ASSLGQHSDTQY

CDR3 length: 10
V gene: TRBV29-1
CDR3 protein: SVTQDRDGYT

CDR3 length: 11
V gene: TRBV6-5
CDR3 protein: ASSRRQGAGYT

CDR3 length: 12
V gene: TRBV7-9
CDR3 protein: ASSLAPGWETQY

CDR3 length: 12
V gene: TRBV27
CDR3 protein: ASSGSGETYEQY

CDR3 length: 10
V gene: TRBV20-1
CDR3 protein: SAIWGRNEQF

CDR3 length: 14
V gene: TRBV5-1
CDR3 protein: ASRPYGGSSYNEQF

CDR3 length: 13
V gene: TRBV6-5
CDR3 protein: ASSYRQGGWDEQY

CDR3 length: 12
V gene: TRBV3-1
CDR3 protein: ASSQDPGRKTQY

CDR3 length: 14
V gene: TRBV20-1
CDR3 protein: SASKGLDRFHQPQH

CDR3 length: 12
V gene: TRBV28
CDR3 protein: VSSEALGPYEQY

CDR3 length: 13
V gene: TRBV29-1
CDR3 protein: SVEGSGSDTGELF

CDR3 length: 11
V gene: TRBV7-2
CDR3 protein: ASSLVENTEAF

CDR3 length: 16
V gene: TRBV7-9
CDR3 protein: ASRQIRAAGGGNNEQF

CDR3 length: 12
V gene: TRBV11-1
CDR3 protein: ASSPLGRGETQY

CDR3 length: 15
V gene: TRBV29-1
CDR3 protein: SVELVSSGTSTDTQY

CDR3 length: 13
V gene: TRBV27
CDR3 protein: ASSLVGQGFSPLH

CDR3 length: 14
V gene: TRBV7-2
CDR3 protein: ASSIPGLAGIDEQF

CDR3 length: 16
V gene: TRBV7-2
CDR3 protein: ASSLPGDTSASTDTQY

CDR3 length: 12
V gene: TRBV7-2
CDR3 protein: ASSGNGLASEQY

CDR3 length: 11
V gene: TRBV20-1
CDR3 protein: SAHGQGQSEQY

CDR3 length: 12
V gene: TRBV2
CDR3 protein: ASSVGSSYYEQY

CDR3 length: 12
V gene: TRBV7-2
CDR3 protein: ASSRRGYQETQY

CDR3 length: 12
V gene: TRBV12-5
CDR3 protein: ASGLAGSFYEQY

CDR3 length: 14
V gene: TRBV3-1
CDR3 protein: ASSQVSGRGMNEQY

CDR3 length: 14
V gene: TRBV6-2/TRBV6-3
CDR3 protein: ASSPLGQVLSYEQY

CDR3 length: 13
V gene: TRBV12-3/TRBV12-4
CDR3 protein: ASSLGRLGKDEQF

CDR3 length: 12
V gene: TRBV12-3/TRBV12-4
CDR3 protein: ASGGTSGRGIKF

CDR3 length: 10
V gene: TRBV6-5
CDR3 protein: ASGEDTGELF

CDR3 length: 13
V gene: TRBV9
CDR3 protein: ASSVGQGKNTEAF

CDR3 length: 10
V gene: TRBV20-1
CDR3 protein: SARRTGYEQY